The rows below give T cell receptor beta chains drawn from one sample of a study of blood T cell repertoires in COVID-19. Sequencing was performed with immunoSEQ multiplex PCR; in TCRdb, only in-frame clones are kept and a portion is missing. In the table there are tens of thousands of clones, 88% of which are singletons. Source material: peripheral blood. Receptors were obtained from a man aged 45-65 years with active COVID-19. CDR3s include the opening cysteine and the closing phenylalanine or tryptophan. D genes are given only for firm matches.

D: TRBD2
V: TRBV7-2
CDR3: CASSLAGGSKTQYF

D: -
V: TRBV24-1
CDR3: CATSEAGVQYGYTF

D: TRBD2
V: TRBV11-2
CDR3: CASSRISGDGDTQYF

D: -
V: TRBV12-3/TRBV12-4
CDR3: CASSNRDEQYF

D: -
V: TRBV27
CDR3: CASSLSVREGTYEQYF

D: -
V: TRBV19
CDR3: CASIGGAAYNEQFF

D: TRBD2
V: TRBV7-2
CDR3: CASSLASGIQHEQFF

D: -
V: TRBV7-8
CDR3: CASSLVGRVSGANVLTF

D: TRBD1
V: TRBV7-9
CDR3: CASSADRGIGTQYF

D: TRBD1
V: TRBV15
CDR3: CATSREDRVETQYF

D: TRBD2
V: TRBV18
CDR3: CASFLAGGDEQFF

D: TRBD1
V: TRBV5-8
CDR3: CASSHFGTGDIYGYTF

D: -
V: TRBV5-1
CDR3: CASSLAEGGIPEAFF

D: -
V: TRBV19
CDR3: CASSFRTDHSPLHF

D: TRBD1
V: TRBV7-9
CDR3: CASSLWDSLNSPLHF

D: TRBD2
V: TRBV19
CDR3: CASNLAGGPRETQYF

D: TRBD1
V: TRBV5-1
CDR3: CASSLGGTGSDEQFF

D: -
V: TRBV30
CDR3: CAWKNGPLNTEAFF

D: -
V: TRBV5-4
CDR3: CASSPTRSQETQYF

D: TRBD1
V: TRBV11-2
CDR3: CASSPDRGPYNEQFF